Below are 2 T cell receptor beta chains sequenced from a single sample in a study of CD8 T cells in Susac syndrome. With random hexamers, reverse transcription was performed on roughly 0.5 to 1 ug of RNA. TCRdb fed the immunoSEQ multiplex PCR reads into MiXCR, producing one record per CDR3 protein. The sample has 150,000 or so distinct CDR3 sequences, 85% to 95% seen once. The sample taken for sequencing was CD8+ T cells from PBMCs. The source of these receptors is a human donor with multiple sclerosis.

In DNA form, the CDR3 reads TGTGCCAGCAGCTTGGGACGGCCTAGGGGAGCCTGCAATGAGCAGTTCTTC. This encodes CASSLGRPRGACNEQFF. This chain joins TRBV13 and TRBJ2-1; either TRBD1 or TRBD2 may fit D (5 bases each). The V end lost 3 bases, the J end lost 6 bases, and 21 bases lay between the germline ends. The germline V gene encodes CDR1 PRHDT and CDR2 FYEKMQ (reference sequence). This CDR3 has 17 residues.

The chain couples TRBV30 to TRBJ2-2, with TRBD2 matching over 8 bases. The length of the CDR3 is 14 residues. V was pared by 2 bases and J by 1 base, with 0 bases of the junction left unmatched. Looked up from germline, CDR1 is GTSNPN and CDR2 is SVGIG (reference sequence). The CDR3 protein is CAWSSGGNTGELFF. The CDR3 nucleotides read TGTGCCTGGAGTAGCGGGGGGAACACCGGGGAGCTGTTTTTT. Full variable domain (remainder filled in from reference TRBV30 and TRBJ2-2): SQTIHQWPATLVQPVGSPLSLECTVEGTSNPNLYWYRQAAGRGLQLLFYSVGIGQISSEVPQNLSASRPQDRQFILSSKKLLLSDSGFYLCAWSSGGNTGELFFGEGSRLTVL.